This TCR beta chain appears in the sequencing data of a study of T cell responses to AZD1222 COVID-19 vaccine. Points from the study as a whole: The repertoires were collected only after the peak T cell response. Epitopes outside B.1.351 and B.1.1.7 mutated regions reportedly drew nearly half of spike TCRs.

The protocol was immunoSEQ multiplex PCR, while the TCRdb copy is restricted to in-frame clones and leaves out a portion. Of 140,000 to 150,000 clones listed, 92% are singletons. V dropped 3 bases and J dropped 1 base, with 6 bases sitting between them. This CDR3 region has 13 residues. Comments on this clone: The antigen remains undetermined.

This chain connects TRBV12-3 or TRBV12-4 to TRBJ2-5, with TRBD2 as a possible D gene (5 bases). The sample consisted of peripheral blood, taken 28 days after the second AZD1222 dose. This clonotype originated in an adult who received the AZD1222 COVID-19 vaccine. CDR3 nucleotides: TGTGCCAGCAGTTTGCTAGCCCAAGAGACCCAGTACTTC. It specifies CASSLLAQETQYF.